This T cell receptor beta chain was found in a study of OX40 agonist ivuxolimab in advanced cancers. The repertoire was sequenced with immunoSEQ multiplex PCR; TCRdb's copy has only in-frame clones and lacks some. The profile shows some 19,000 clones, roughly 89% of them singletons. This CDR3 comprises 15 residues. J gave up 2 bases and V 6 bases, and 7 bases lay outside the gene matches. Germline V gene data show CDR1 as MNHNS and CDR2 as SASEGT. The material was CD4+ or CD8+ T cells sorted from blood, obtained in a trial of the OX40 agonist ivuxolimab. The chain combines TRBV6-1 with TRBJ2-7; TRBD1 aligns across 10 bases. This sequence was found in an adult with an advanced solid tumor such as melanoma, head and neck, liver or kidney cancer. CDR3: CASRGYGTGAYEQYF. The CDR3 DNA reads as TGTGCCAGCAGAGGTTACGGGACAGGGGCCTACGAGCAGTACTTC.